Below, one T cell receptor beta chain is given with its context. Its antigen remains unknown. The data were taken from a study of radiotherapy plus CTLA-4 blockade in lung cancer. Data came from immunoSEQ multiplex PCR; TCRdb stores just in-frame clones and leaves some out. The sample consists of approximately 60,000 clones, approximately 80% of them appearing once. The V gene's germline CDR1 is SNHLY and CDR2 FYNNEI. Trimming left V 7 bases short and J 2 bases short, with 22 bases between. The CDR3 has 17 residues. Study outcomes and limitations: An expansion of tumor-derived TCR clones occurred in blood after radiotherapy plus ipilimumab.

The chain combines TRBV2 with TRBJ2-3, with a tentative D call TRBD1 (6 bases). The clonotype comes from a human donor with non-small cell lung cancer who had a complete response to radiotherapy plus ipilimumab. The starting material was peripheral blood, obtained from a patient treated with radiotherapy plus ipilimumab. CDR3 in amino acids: CASIDPWTDLNTDTQYF. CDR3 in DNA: TGTGCCAGCATCGACCCTTGGACAGACCTAAACACAGATACGCAGTATTTT.